A selection of T cell receptor beta chains follows, all from one sample in a study of radiation and T cells in renal cell carcinoma. The assay was immunoSEQ multiplex PCR, and TCRdb's table has in-frame clones only and misses some. The sample contains approximately 79,000 clones, 82% of which appear only once. Sequenced material: blood, taken from a patient whose treatment included radiotherapy and nephrectomy. Every receptor here comes from a man between 60 and 75 years old with renal cell carcinoma. Each CDR3 is given with its conserved first and last residue. Fields, in order: J gene, V gene, clone size, D gene, CDR3 DNA, CDR3 protein. D genes are given only for firm matches. A row's size may be missing; if present it is once, few, many or a size class.

j_call: TRBJ2-5
v_call: TRBV14
clone_size: .
d_call: .
cdr3_nt: TGTGCCAGCAGCCCCCGGGGGGCGCCGGAGACCCAGTACTTC
cdr3_aa: CASSPRGAPETQYF

j_call: TRBJ2-7
v_call: TRBV7-2
clone_size: .
d_call: .
cdr3_nt: TGTGCCAGCAGCGAGCTCGCAGGGACCAGGAACGAGCAGTACTTC
cdr3_aa: CASSELAGTRNEQYF

j_call: TRBJ2-7
v_call: TRBV6-5
clone_size: .
d_call: .
cdr3_nt: TGTGCCACCTCTATCGGGAGCCTCTCCTACGAGCAGTACTTC
cdr3_aa: CATSIGSLSYEQYF

j_call: TRBJ2-3
v_call: TRBV5-8
clone_size: few
d_call: TRBD2
cdr3_nt: TGTGCCAGCAGCGGGGGACTAGCGGGAGATCCCACAGATACGCAGTATTTT
cdr3_aa: CASSGGLAGDPTDTQYF

j_call: TRBJ2-7
v_call: TRBV5-1
clone_size: .
d_call: TRBD1
cdr3_nt: TGCGCCAGCAGGATCGCCGTTGGGACAGGGCAGGACGAGCAGTACTTC
cdr3_aa: CASRIAVGTGQDEQYF

j_call: TRBJ1-2
v_call: TRBV5-1
clone_size: .
d_call: TRBD1
cdr3_nt: TGCGCCAGCAGCTACGGGACAGGTGGCTACACCTTC
cdr3_aa: CASSYGTGGYTF

j_call: TRBJ2-3
v_call: TRBV2
clone_size: .
d_call: TRBD2
cdr3_nt: TGTGCCAGCAGCGACCTAGCGGGAGGGTACACAGATACGCAGTATTTT
cdr3_aa: CASSDLAGGYTDTQYF

j_call: TRBJ1-1
v_call: TRBV7-9
clone_size: .
d_call: TRBD1
cdr3_nt: TGTGCCAGCAGCCCCTGGACAGGGGGTGAGACTGAAGCTTTCTTT
cdr3_aa: CASSPWTGGETEAFF

j_call: TRBJ2-3
v_call: TRBV19
clone_size: .
d_call: TRBD2
cdr3_nt: TGTGCCAGTAGTACCTCACCCGGCGGGAGAGCAGATACGCAGTATTTT
cdr3_aa: CASSTSPGGRADTQYF

j_call: TRBJ2-1
v_call: TRBV7-2
clone_size: once
d_call: .
cdr3_nt: TGTGCCAGCAGCTTACAGGGCTACAATGAGCAGTTCTTC
cdr3_aa: CASSLQGYNEQFF

j_call: TRBJ2-5
v_call: TRBV19
clone_size: once
d_call: .
cdr3_nt: TGTGCCAGTTCCCCCTCACTAGTTCAAGAGACCCAGTACTTC
cdr3_aa: CASSPSLVQETQYF

j_call: TRBJ2-1
v_call: TRBV4-1
clone_size: .
d_call: .
cdr3_nt: TGCGCCAGCAGCCAAGAAGGGAGTATCAATGAGCAGTTCTTC
cdr3_aa: CASSQEGSINEQFF

j_call: TRBJ2-1
v_call: TRBV4-1
clone_size: .
d_call: .
cdr3_nt: TGCGCCAGCAGCCAAGATCAGGGGCGGGGCTCCTACAATGAGCAGTTCTTC
cdr3_aa: CASSQDQGRGSYNEQFF

j_call: TRBJ2-7
v_call: TRBV28
clone_size: .
d_call: .
cdr3_nt: TGTGCCAGCAGTTTAGGGACTACGACGGACAGAGCCTACGAGCAGTACTTC
cdr3_aa: CASSLGTTTDRAYEQYF

j_call: TRBJ1-1
v_call: TRBV9
clone_size: .
d_call: TRBD1
cdr3_nt: TGTGCCAGCAGCGCGATGACAGGGGCGGGCACTGAAGCTTTCTTT
cdr3_aa: CASSAMTGAGTEAFF

j_call: TRBJ1-2
v_call: TRBV7-9
clone_size: .
d_call: .
cdr3_nt: TGTGCCAGCAGCTTAGATAACAGGGCTCTCACCTTC
cdr3_aa: CASSLDNRALTF

j_call: TRBJ1-5
v_call: TRBV27
clone_size: .
d_call: .
cdr3_nt: TGTGCCAGCAGTCCCCGGAGGGGGGGAATTGGCAATCAGCCCCAGCATTTT
cdr3_aa: CASSPRRGGIGNQPQHF

j_call: TRBJ2-1
v_call: TRBV4-2
clone_size: .
d_call: TRBD2
cdr3_nt: TGTGCCAGCAGCCAAGAGTGGGAGCGGGGCAATGAGCAGTTCTTC
cdr3_aa: CASSQEWERGNEQFF

j_call: TRBJ1-1
v_call: TRBV7-9
clone_size: .
d_call: .
cdr3_nt: TGTGCCAGCAGCTTAGGAGGGGGGACTGAAGCTTTCTTT
cdr3_aa: CASSLGGGTEAFF

j_call: TRBJ2-7
v_call: TRBV19
clone_size: once
d_call: TRBD1
cdr3_nt: TGTGCCAGTAGTCCCGGGACAGGAGCCTACGAGCAGTACTTC
cdr3_aa: CASSPGTGAYEQYF

j_call: TRBJ1-5
v_call: TRBV11-2
clone_size: .
d_call: .
cdr3_nt: TGTGCCAGCAGCTTAGAAAGGGGTCAGCCCCAGCATTTT
cdr3_aa: CASSLERGQPQHF

j_call: TRBJ2-7
v_call: TRBV29-1
clone_size: .
d_call: TRBD2
cdr3_nt: TGCAGCACGGGACTAGCGGGAGTCCACGAGCAGTACTTC
cdr3_aa: CSTGLAGVHEQYF

j_call: TRBJ2-7
v_call: TRBV4-3
clone_size: .
d_call: TRBD1
cdr3_nt: TGCGCCAGCAGCCAAGATACCGGACAGGGCGATCCCTACGAGCAGTACTTC
cdr3_aa: CASSQDTGQGDPYEQYF

j_call: TRBJ2-1
v_call: TRBV5-4
clone_size: once
d_call: .
cdr3_nt: TGTGCCAGCAGCTTGGCCGGACTTTACAATGAGCAGTTCTTC
cdr3_aa: CASSLAGLYNEQFF

j_call: TRBJ2-7
v_call: TRBV5-1
clone_size: .
d_call: .
cdr3_nt: TGCGCCAGCAGCCGAGCGCCTGAGAACGAGCAGTACTTC
cdr3_aa: CASSRAPENEQYF

j_call: TRBJ2-2
v_call: TRBV6-5
clone_size: .
d_call: .
cdr3_nt: TGTGCCACAGGACTTAGCATGAACACCGGGGAGCTGTTTTTT
cdr3_aa: CATGLSMNTGELFF

j_call: TRBJ2-2
v_call: TRBV11-3
clone_size: .
d_call: TRBD1
cdr3_nt: TGTGCCAGCAGCCCCGACAGGGCGGGCGGGGAGCTGTTTTTT
cdr3_aa: CASSPDRAGGELFF

j_call: TRBJ2-7
v_call: TRBV6-1
clone_size: .
d_call: TRBD2
cdr3_nt: TGTGCCAGCAGAGGGACTAGCGGGGACTACTACGAGCAGTACTTC
cdr3_aa: CASRGTSGDYYEQYF

j_call: TRBJ2-7
v_call: TRBV6-5
clone_size: .
d_call: .
cdr3_nt: TGTGCCAGCAGCCCATACAGGGAAAAGAGCGAGCAGTACTTC
cdr3_aa: CASSPYREKSEQYF

j_call: TRBJ1-1
v_call: TRBV5-1
clone_size: .
d_call: .
cdr3_nt: TGCGCCAGCAGCTTGGTGGCAGACTACACTGAAGCTTTCTTT
cdr3_aa: CASSLVADYTEAFF

j_call: TRBJ1-1
v_call: TRBV7-8
clone_size: .
d_call: .
cdr3_nt: TGTGCCAGCAGCTTAGACAGGAACACTGAAGCTTTCTTT
cdr3_aa: CASSLDRNTEAFF

j_call: TRBJ1-5
v_call: TRBV6-1
clone_size: once
d_call: .
cdr3_nt: TGTGCCAGCAGTGAAGCACCAAATCAGCCCCAGCATTTT
cdr3_aa: CASSEAPNQPQHF

j_call: TRBJ2-1
v_call: TRBV18
clone_size: .
d_call: TRBD2
cdr3_nt: TGTGCCAGCTCACCCGGGACTAGCGGGAGTGGGACCTACAATGAGCAGTTCTTC
cdr3_aa: CASSPGTSGSGTYNEQFF

j_call: TRBJ1-1
v_call: TRBV5-1
clone_size: .
d_call: .
cdr3_nt: TGCGCCAGCAGCCCCCTTACAGGGTTGGGCACTGAAGCTTTCTTT
cdr3_aa: CASSPLTGLGTEAFF

j_call: TRBJ2-3
v_call: TRBV19
clone_size: .
d_call: TRBD2
cdr3_nt: TGTGCCAGTACCTCCGGAGAAGCGGGGATCACAGATACGCAGTATTTT
cdr3_aa: CASTSGEAGITDTQYF

j_call: TRBJ2-6
v_call: TRBV7-2
clone_size: .
d_call: TRBD1
cdr3_nt: TGTGCCAGCCTTAGGGGGCAAGGGGCCAACGTCCTGACTTTC
cdr3_aa: CASLRGQGANVLTF

j_call: TRBJ2-5
v_call: TRBV28
clone_size: .
d_call: .
cdr3_nt: TGTGCCAGCAGTTTAGGGCAGACGGGGACCCAGTACTTC
cdr3_aa: CASSLGQTGTQYF

j_call: TRBJ2-3
v_call: TRBV27
clone_size: .
d_call: TRBD2
cdr3_nt: TGTGCCAGCACCCCACTAGCGGGAGCCCTTCTGAATACGCAGTATTTT
cdr3_aa: CASTPLAGALLNTQYF

j_call: TRBJ2-7
v_call: TRBV6-1
clone_size: .
d_call: .
cdr3_nt: TGTGCCAGCAGTGAAGCGGGGCGGAGCGGACGTCATTCCTACGAGCAGTACTTC
cdr3_aa: CASSEAGRSGRHSYEQYF

j_call: TRBJ2-7
v_call: TRBV5-1
clone_size: .
d_call: TRBD2
cdr3_nt: TGCGCCAGCAGCTCCATCTTAGGTAGCGGGAGTAACGAGCAGTACTTC
cdr3_aa: CASSSILGSGSNEQYF

j_call: TRBJ2-7
v_call: TRBV7-9
clone_size: .
d_call: TRBD2
cdr3_nt: TGTGCCAGCAGCCCCTGGGCGGGGGGGTTCGAGCAGTACTTC
cdr3_aa: CASSPWAGGFEQYF

j_call: TRBJ1-1
v_call: TRBV10-3
clone_size: .
d_call: .
cdr3_nt: TGTGCCATCAGTGAGTCGATCCCCGGGAACACTGAAGCTTTCTTT
cdr3_aa: CAISESIPGNTEAFF

j_call: TRBJ2-7
v_call: TRBV7-2
clone_size: once
d_call: TRBD1
cdr3_nt: TGTGCCAGCAGCTTAAGAGTTCGGACAGGGGTATACGAGCAGTACTTC
cdr3_aa: CASSLRVRTGVYEQYF

j_call: TRBJ2-2
v_call: TRBV9
clone_size: few
d_call: .
cdr3_nt: TGTGCCAGCAGCGTAGCGGGTGGGGGATCGAACACCGGGGAGCTGTTTTTT
cdr3_aa: CASSVAGGGSNTGELFF

j_call: TRBJ1-2
v_call: TRBV5-1
clone_size: .
d_call: .
cdr3_nt: TGCGCCAGCAGCTTTGACAGTAACTATGGCTACACCTTC
cdr3_aa: CASSFDSNYGYTF

j_call: TRBJ2-1
v_call: TRBV7-9
clone_size: few
d_call: TRBD2
cdr3_nt: TGTGCCAGCAGCTCACTACTGACTAGCGGGAGTAGGAATGAGCAGTTCTTC
cdr3_aa: CASSSLLTSGSRNEQFF

j_call: TRBJ1-4
v_call: TRBV5-6
clone_size: .
d_call: .
cdr3_nt: TGTGCCAGCAGCCAAGGGGGGGTTGATGAAAAACTGTTTTTT
cdr3_aa: CASSQGGVDEKLFF

j_call: TRBJ2-5
v_call: TRBV18
clone_size: medium-sized
d_call: .
cdr3_nt: TGTGCCAGCTCCCCTGGGGAGACCCAGTACTTC
cdr3_aa: CASSPGETQYF

j_call: TRBJ1-1
v_call: TRBV18
clone_size: .
d_call: .
cdr3_nt: TGTGCCAGCTCACAGGGTGACACTGAAGCTTTCTTT
cdr3_aa: CASSQGDTEAFF

j_call: TRBJ2-5
v_call: TRBV5-1
clone_size: .
d_call: .
cdr3_nt: TGCGCCAGCGTCCGCAGTGGGCAGGGCCTCGATTCCCAAGAGACCCAGTACTTC
cdr3_aa: CASVRSGQGLDSQETQYF

j_call: TRBJ2-3
v_call: TRBV5-4
clone_size: .
d_call: TRBD1
cdr3_nt: TGTGCCAGCAGCTCTAAGACAGGGTTAACAGATACGCAGTATTTT
cdr3_aa: CASSSKTGLTDTQYF

j_call: TRBJ2-5
v_call: TRBV4-1
clone_size: .
d_call: .
cdr3_nt: TGCGCCAGCAGCCAAGGCCTGGGAACTAGCCTACAAGAGACCCAGTACTTC
cdr3_aa: CASSQGLGTSLQETQYF

j_call: TRBJ2-3
v_call: TRBV29-1
clone_size: .
d_call: .
cdr3_nt: TGCAGCACCTCAAGACAGGAACGCACAGATACGCAGTATTTT
cdr3_aa: CSTSRQERTDTQYF

j_call: TRBJ1-3
v_call: TRBV18
clone_size: .
d_call: .
cdr3_nt: TGTGCCAGCTCACTAAACGAGATGCGCTCTGGAAACACCATATATTTT
cdr3_aa: CASSLNEMRSGNTIYF

j_call: TRBJ2-2
v_call: TRBV16
clone_size: .
d_call: .
cdr3_nt: TGTGCCAGCAGCCAACTTGCTGGGGAGCTGTTTTTT
cdr3_aa: CASSQLAGELFF

j_call: TRBJ2-7
v_call: TRBV7-2
clone_size: .
d_call: .
cdr3_nt: TGTGCCAGCAGCTTAGCGCATTGGACAGATAAGGTTTACGAGCAGTACTTC
cdr3_aa: CASSLAHWTDKVYEQYF

j_call: TRBJ2-1
v_call: TRBV7-9
clone_size: .
d_call: .
cdr3_nt: TGTGCCAGCAGCCCCGGGCCTACCTACAATGAGCAGTTCTTC
cdr3_aa: CASSPGPTYNEQFF

j_call: TRBJ1-5
v_call: TRBV4-1
clone_size: .
d_call: TRBD1
cdr3_nt: TGCGCCAGCAGCAATCCCGCCAGGGACAGGGGAAATCAGCCCCAGCATTTT
cdr3_aa: CASSNPARDRGNQPQHF

j_call: TRBJ2-7
v_call: TRBV6-5
clone_size: .
d_call: TRBD1
cdr3_nt: TGTGCCAGCAGGAACAGGGGGCTATCCTACGAGCAGTACTTC
cdr3_aa: CASRNRGLSYEQYF

j_call: TRBJ2-7
v_call: TRBV2
clone_size: .
d_call: .
cdr3_nt: TGTGCCAGCACAGGGGATTCCTACGAGCAGTACTTC
cdr3_aa: CASTGDSYEQYF